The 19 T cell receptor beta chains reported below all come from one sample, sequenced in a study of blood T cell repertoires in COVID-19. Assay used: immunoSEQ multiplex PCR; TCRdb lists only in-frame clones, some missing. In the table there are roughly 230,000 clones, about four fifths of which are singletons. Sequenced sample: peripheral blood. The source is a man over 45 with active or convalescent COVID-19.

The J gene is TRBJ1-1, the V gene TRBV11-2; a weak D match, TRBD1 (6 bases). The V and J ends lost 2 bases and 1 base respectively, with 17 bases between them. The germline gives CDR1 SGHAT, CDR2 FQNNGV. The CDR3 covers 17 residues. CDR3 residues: CASSLWGRALGNTEAFF. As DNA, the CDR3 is TGTGCCAGCAGCTTATGGGGGCGGGCCCTTGGGAACACTGAAGCTTTCTTT.

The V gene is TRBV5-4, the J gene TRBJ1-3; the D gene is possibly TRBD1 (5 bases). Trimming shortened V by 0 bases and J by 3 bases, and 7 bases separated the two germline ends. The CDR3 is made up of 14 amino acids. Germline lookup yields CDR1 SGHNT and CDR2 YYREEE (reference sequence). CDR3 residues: CASSLATVGNTIYF. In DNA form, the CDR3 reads TGTGCCAGCAGCTTGGCGACAGTTGGAAACACCATATATTTT.

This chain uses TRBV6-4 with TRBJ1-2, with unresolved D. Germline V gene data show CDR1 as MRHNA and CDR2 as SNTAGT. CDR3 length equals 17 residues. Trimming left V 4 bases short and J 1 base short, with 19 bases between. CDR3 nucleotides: TGTGCCAGCAGTGGAGTAGCTAGGAACGGGAATAACTATGGCTACACCTTC. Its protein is CASSGVARNGNNYGYTF.

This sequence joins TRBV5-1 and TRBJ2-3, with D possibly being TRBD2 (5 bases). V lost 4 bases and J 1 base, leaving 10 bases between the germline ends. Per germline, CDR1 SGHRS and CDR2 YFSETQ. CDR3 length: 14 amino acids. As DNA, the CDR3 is TGCGCCAGCAGCCCGGACTGGGGCACAGATACGCAGTATTTT. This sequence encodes CASSPDWGTDTQYF.

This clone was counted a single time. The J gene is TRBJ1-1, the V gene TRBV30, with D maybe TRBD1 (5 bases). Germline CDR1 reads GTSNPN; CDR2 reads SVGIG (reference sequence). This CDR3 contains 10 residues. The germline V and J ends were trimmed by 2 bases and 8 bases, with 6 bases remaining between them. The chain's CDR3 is CAWSQGEAFF. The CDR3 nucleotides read TGTGCCTGGAGTCAGGGCGAAGCTTTCTTT.

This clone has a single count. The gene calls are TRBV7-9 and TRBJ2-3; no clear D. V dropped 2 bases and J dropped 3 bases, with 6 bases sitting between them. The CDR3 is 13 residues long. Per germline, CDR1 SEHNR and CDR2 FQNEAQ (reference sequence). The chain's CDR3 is CASSLLETDTQYF. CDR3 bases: TGTGCCAGCAGCTTATTGGAGACAGATACGCAGTATTTT.

CDR3 residues: CASRLSLNQPQHF. CDR3 bases: TGTGCCAGCAGATTATCGTTGAATCAGCCCCAGCATTTT. The gene calls are TRBV6-5 and TRBJ1-5, with D hard to call. Per the germline V gene, CDR1 is MNHEY and CDR2 is SVGAGI. The CDR3 runs to 13 residues. V lost 6 bases and J 4 bases, leaving 10 bases between the germline ends.

The CDR3 DNA sequence: TGTGCCAGCAGAATACCCGGACAGGGCACCTACGAGCAGTACTTC. It is translated as CASRIPGQGTYEQYF. The chain recombines TRBV11-2 with TRBJ2-7; TRBD1 matches at 8 bases. In germline, CDR1 is SGHAT, CDR2 FQNNGV. The CDR3 loop spans 15 amino acids. After removal of 6 bases from V and 2 bases from J, the junction contained 9 bases not matched to a gene. Full variable domain (remainder filled in from reference TRBV11-2 and TRBJ2-7): EAGVAQSPRYKIIEKRQSVAFWCNPISGHATLYWYQQILGQGPKLLIQFQNNGVVDDSQLPKDRFSAERLKGVDSTLKIQPAKLEDSAVYLCASRIPGQGTYEQYFGPGTRLTVT.

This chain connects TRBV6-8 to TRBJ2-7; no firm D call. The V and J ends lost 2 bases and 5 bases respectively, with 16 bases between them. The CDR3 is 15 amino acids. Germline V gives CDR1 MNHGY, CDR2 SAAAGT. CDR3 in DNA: TGTGCCAGCAGTTACAAGTCTTTCTGTTGGCACGAGCAGTACTTC. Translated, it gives CASSYKSFCWHEQYF.

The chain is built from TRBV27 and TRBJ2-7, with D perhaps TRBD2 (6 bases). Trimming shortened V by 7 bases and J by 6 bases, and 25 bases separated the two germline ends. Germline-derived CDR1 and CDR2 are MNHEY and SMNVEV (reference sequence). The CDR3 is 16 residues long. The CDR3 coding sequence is TGTGCCAGCACCACGGGACTTAATGTGGGGAGTCGCGAGCAGTACTTC. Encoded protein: CASTTGLNVGSREQYF.

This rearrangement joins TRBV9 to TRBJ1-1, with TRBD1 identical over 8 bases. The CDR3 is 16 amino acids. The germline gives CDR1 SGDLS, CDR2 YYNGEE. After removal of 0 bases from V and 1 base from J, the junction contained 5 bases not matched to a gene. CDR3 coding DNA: TGTGCCAGCAGCGTAGGTCAGGGGGCCCCGAACACTGAAGCTTTCTTT. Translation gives CASSVGQGAPNTEAFF. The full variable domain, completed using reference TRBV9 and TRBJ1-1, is DSGVTQTPKHLITATGQRVTLRCSPRSGDLSVYWYQQSLDQGLQFLIQYYNGEERAKGNILERFSAQQFPDLHSELNLSSLELGDSALYFCASSVGQGAPNTEAFFGQGTRLTVV.

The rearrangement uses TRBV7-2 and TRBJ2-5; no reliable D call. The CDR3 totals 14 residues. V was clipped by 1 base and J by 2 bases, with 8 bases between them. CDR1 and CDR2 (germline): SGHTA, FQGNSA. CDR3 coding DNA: TGTGCCAGCAGCTTAGGGGCAGATCAAGAGACCCAGTACTTC. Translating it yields CASSLGADQETQYF. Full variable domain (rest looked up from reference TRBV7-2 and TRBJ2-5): GAGVSQSPSNKVTEKGKDVELRCDPISGHTALYWYRQSLGQGLEFLIYFQGNSAPDKSGLPSDRFSAERTGGSVSTLTIQRTQQEDSAVYLCASSLGADQETQYFGPGTRLLVL.

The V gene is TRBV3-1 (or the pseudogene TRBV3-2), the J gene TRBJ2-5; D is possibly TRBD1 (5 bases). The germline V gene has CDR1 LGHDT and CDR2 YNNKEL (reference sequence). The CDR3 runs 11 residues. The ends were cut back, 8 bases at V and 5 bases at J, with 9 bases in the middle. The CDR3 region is CASASGETQYF. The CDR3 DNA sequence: TGTGCCAGCGCCTCAGGGGAGACCCAGTACTTC.

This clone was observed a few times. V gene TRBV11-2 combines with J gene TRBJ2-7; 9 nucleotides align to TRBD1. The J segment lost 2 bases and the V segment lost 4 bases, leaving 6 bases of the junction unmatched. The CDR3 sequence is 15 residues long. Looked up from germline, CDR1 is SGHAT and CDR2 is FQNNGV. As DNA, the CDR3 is TGTGCCAGCAGCTCCCCCCGGACAGGGGCCTACGAGCAGTACTTC. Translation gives CASSSPRTGAYEQYF.

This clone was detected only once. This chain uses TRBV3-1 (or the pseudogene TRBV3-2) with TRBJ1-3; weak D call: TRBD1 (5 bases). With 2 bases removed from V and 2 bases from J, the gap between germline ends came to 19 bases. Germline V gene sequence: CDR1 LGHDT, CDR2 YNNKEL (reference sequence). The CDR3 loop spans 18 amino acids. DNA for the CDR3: TGTGCCAGCAGCCAATTTGTGAGAGCCCGGGGGACTGGAAACACCATATATTTT. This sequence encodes CASSQFVRARGTGNTIYF.

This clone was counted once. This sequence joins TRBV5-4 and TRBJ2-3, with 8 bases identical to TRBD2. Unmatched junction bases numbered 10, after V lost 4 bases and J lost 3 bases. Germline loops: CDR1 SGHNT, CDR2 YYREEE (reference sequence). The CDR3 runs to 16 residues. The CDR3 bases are TGTGCCAGCAGCCGCGGGGGGCCGTCGCCAACAGATACGCAGTATTTT. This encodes CASSRGGPSPTDTQYF.

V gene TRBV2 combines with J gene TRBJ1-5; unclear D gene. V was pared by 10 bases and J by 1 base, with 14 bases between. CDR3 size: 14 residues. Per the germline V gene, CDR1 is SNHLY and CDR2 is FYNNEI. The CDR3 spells CATTFGRSNQPQHF. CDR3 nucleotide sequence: TGTGCCACCACCTTCGGGAGAAGCAATCAGCCCCAGCATTTT.

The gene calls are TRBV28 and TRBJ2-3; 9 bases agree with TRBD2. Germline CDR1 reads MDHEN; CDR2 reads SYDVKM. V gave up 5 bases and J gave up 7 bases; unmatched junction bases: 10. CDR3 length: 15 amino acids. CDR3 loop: CASSRGRRGGHTQYF. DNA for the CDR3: TGTGCCAGCAGTAGGGGTCGGCGGGGGGGCCATACGCAGTATTTT.

The CDR3 sequence: CASSPSPGDRYGYTF. CDR3 sequence (DNA): TGTGCCAGCAGCCCGTCCCCGGGGGACCGATATGGCTACACCTTC. The rearrangement uses TRBV3-1 (or the pseudogene TRBV3-2) and TRBJ1-2, with TRBD1 as a possible D gene (5 bases). The V gene's germline CDR1 is LGHDT and CDR2 YNNKEL (reference sequence). This CDR3 has 15 residues. Trimming pared 4 bases from V and 5 bases from J, leaving 17 bases between.